These 12 T cell receptor beta chains share one sample of origin, sequenced in a study of T-cell reconstitution after alpha-beta-depleted transplantation in children. The authors prepared the TCRbeta library with unique molecular identifiers. Each CDR3 protein is one row after TCRdb ran MiXCR on the PCR reads. The sample lists about 300,000 distinct CDR3 sequences; roughly 9.1% were seen once. The source material was PBMCs, sampled before TCRalphabeta/CD19-depleted stem cell transplant. These receptors were collected from a boy in the first two years of life with acute myeloid leukemia, due to receive a stem cell transplant.

In this sample, this clonotype turned up a few times. The chain uses TRBV2 and TRBJ2-3; possibly TRBD2 for D (6 bases). Germline lookup yields CDR1 SNHLY and CDR2 FYNNEI. Trimming took 6 bases from V and 6 from J, leaving 16 bases between them. The CDR3 covers 14 residues. CDR3 loop: CASSPGTRADTQYF. The CDR3 bases are TGTGCCAGCAGCCCCGGGACTCGGGCGGATACGCAGTATTTT.

The table lists this clonotype with many counts. The chain uses TRBV7-8 and TRBJ2-5, with 8 bases identical to TRBD1. V shed 2 bases and J 5 bases; nucleotides not matched to a gene: 4. CDR1 SGHVS and CDR2 FQNEAQ come from the germline V gene. The CDR3 sequence is 14 residues long. The CDR3 protein is CASSLPGGEETQYF. CDR3 DNA sequence: TGTGCCAGCAGCTTACCAGGGGGCGAGGAGACCCAGTACTTC.

There are many counts of this clonotype. CDR3 residues: CSATDRGQYNEQFF. CDR3 sequence (DNA): TGCAGTGCCACGGACAGGGGGCAGTACAATGAGCAGTTCTTC. The chain couples TRBV20-1 to TRBJ2-1; the match to TRBD1 covers 11 bases. The CDR3 is made up of 14 amino acids. V shed 6 bases and J 4 bases; nucleotides not matched to a gene: 5. CDR1 is DFQATT and CDR2 is SNEGSKA in the germline V gene (reference sequence).

This clonotype showed up many times. The chain uses TRBV4-3 and TRBJ2-5; TRBD1 might be the D (5 bases). V shed 4 bases and J shed 4 bases, with 13 bases lying between them. Germline V gene data show CDR1 as LGHNA and CDR2 as YSLEER. This CDR3 contains 14 residues. The CDR3 DNA sequence: TGCGCCAGCAGCCTGGGGCTAGTGGGAGAGACCCAGTACTTC. Its protein product is CASSLGLVGETQYF.

The chain's CDR3 is CASSSGGVAHNEQFF. CDR3 in DNA: TGTGCCAGCTCCTCAGGCGGGGTGGCTCACAATGAGCAGTTCTTC. The rearrangement links TRBV6-2 or TRBV6-3 to TRBJ2-1; D is possibly TRBD2 (6 bases). This CDR3 contains 15 residues. Germline values: CDR1 MNHEY, CDR2 SVGEGT. V was clipped by 8 bases and J by 5 bases, with 19 bases between them.

This clonotype was picked up many times. V usage is TRBV29-1 and J usage is TRBJ1-6; 9 bases match TRBD1. CDR3 length equals 15 residues. With V trimmed by 4 bases and J by 8 bases, 9 bases remained unmatched. Germline V gene data show CDR1 as SQVTM and CDR2 as ANQGSEA. CDR3 in amino acids: CSVGPQGADDSPLHF. Written as DNA, the CDR3 is TGCAGCGTTGGGCCACAGGGGGCTGATGATTCACCCCTCCACTTT.

Only a few counts were recorded for this clonotype. The J gene is TRBJ2-7, the V gene TRBV20-1; tentatively, D is TRBD2 (6 bases). The V end was cut by 3 bases, the J end by 0 bases, with 9 bases between. Germline assignment: CDR1 DFQATT and CDR2 SNEGSKA (reference sequence). This CDR3 is built from 13 residues. The CDR3 loop is CSARWGDSYEQYF. The CDR3, as DNA: TGCAGTGCTAGGTGGGGGGACTCCTACGAGCAGTACTTC.

This clonotype showed up many times. The chain joins TRBV28 to TRBJ2-5, with D possibly being TRBD1 (6 bases). Germline V gene lookup returns CDR1 MDHEN and CDR2 SYDVKM. V lost 7 bases to trimming and J lost 4 bases, with 16 bases between them. CDR3 length: 14 residues. The CDR3 DNA reads as TGTGCCAGCACCGCGTTACCACAGGGAGAGACCCAGTACTTC. It codes for CASTALPQGETQYF.

This clonotype was counted many times. The chain links TRBV11-2 to TRBJ2-3; 8 bases match TRBD2. Germline V lookup: CDR1 SGHAT, CDR2 FQNNGV. CDR3 length equals 14 residues. Losses at the gene ends were 4 bases for V and 1 base for J; bases not matched to a gene: 1. The CDR3, as DNA: TGTGCCAGCAGCTGGACTAGCCGCACAGATACGCAGTATTTT. It yields the protein CASSWTSRTDTQYF.

This clonotype has a handful of counts. This chain uses TRBV5-6 with TRBJ1-2; the D is unclear. Trimming removed 0 bases at V and 8 bases at J, with 8 bases between. Germline loops: CDR1 SGHDT, CDR2 YYEEEE. The CDR3 sequence is 12 residues long. The CDR3 sequence: CASSLGEEGYTF. The CDR3 DNA reads TGTGCCAGCAGCTTGGGAGAGGAAGGCTACACCTTC.

This clonotype was detected a few times. The V and J genes are TRBV9 and TRBJ1-2; D is uncertain. The germline gives CDR1 SGDLS, CDR2 YYNGEE. The CDR3 covers 13 residues. V was shortened by 5 bases and J by 5 bases, with 13 bases between the two germline ends. CDR3 sequence: CASRGGEEYGYTF. The CDR3 DNA follows: TGTGCCAGCAGGGGTGGGGAAGAATATGGCTACACCTTC.

The J gene is TRBJ2-5, the V gene TRBV12-3 or TRBV12-4; the D call may be TRBD1 or TRBD2 (5 bases each). The CDR3 is 14 amino acids. The ends were cut back, 2 bases at V and 9 bases at J, with 16 bases in the middle. The CDR3 bases are TGTGCCAGCAGTTTAAAACTTTCCTTGGGGGCCCAGTACTTC. Encoded protein: CASSLKLSLGAQYF.